These 9 T cell receptor beta chains originate from one sample sequenced in a study of CD8+CD57+ T cells in acquired aplastic anemia. Profiling that covered TCR beta VDJ and CDR3 relied on genomic DNA as its template. TCRdb redid the calling of the reads with MiXCR, one entry per CDR3 protein. The repertoire holds about 110,000 distinct CDR3 sequences, roughly 50% seen once, with about a third in the top ten. Sequences were obtained from sorted CD4+, CD8+, or CD8+CD57+ T cells (not recorded which) from PBMCs. These receptors were obtained from a human donor in good health, serving as a control.

V and J are TRBV9 and TRBJ2-5, with 13 bases lining up with TRBD2. CDR1 and CDR2 (germline): SGDLS, YYNGEE. The length of the CDR3 is 17 residues. Trimming cost V 2 bases and J 5 bases; bases outside gene matches: 9. The CDR3 loop reads CASSVEAGTSGVETQYF. The DNA of the CDR3 is TGTGCCAGCAGCGTTGAAGCGGGGACTAGCGGGGTCGAGACCCAGTACTTC.

The chain has TRBV7-9 and TRBJ1-6; D is perhaps TRBD1 (5 bases). V lost 3 bases and J 14 bases, leaving 17 bases between the germline ends. The germline V gene has CDR1 SEHNR and CDR2 FQNEAQ (reference sequence). This CDR3 spans 14 amino acids. The CDR3 loop is CASSFGGVPSTLHF. For the CDR3, the DNA is TGTGCCAGCAGCTTTGGGGGGGTCCCTTCTACCCTCCACTTT.

The V call is TRBV4-1, the J call TRBJ1-3, with D uncertain. V was pared by 0 bases and J by 10 bases, with 10 bases between. This CDR3 spans 13 amino acids. CDR1 MGHRA and CDR2 YSYEKL come from the germline V gene. The CDR3 DNA reads as TGCGCCAGCAGCCAAGATCTGACCGTAACCATATATTTT. Amino acid sequence: CASSQDLTVTIYF.

The CDR3 reads CASSQGPWTSGGAEETQYF. CDR3 DNA: TGTGCCAGCAGCCAGGGACCGTGGACTAGCGGGGGGGCGGAAGAGACCCAGTACTTC. V usage is TRBV25-1 and J usage is TRBJ2-5; 15 bases match TRBD2. The CDR3 has 19 amino acids. V gave up 6 bases and J gave up 3 bases; unmatched junction bases: 14. Germline CDR1 MGHDK, CDR2 SYGVNS.

The chain employs TRBV25-1 and TRBJ2-7; 10 bases align to TRBD1. V lost 8 bases to trimming and J lost 4 bases; unmatched junction nucleotides: 8. CDR3 size: 14 residues. CDR1 is MGHDK and CDR2 is SYGVNS in the germline V gene. CDR3: CASRFRQGAYEQYF. CDR3 nucleotides: TGTGCCAGCCGTTTTCGACAGGGGGCTTACGAGCAGTACTTC.

The CDR3 loop is CASRPGTIGREQFF. The DNA of the CDR3 is TGTGCCAGCAGACCCGGGACAATCGGTCGTGAGCAGTTCTTC. V usage is TRBV25-1 and J usage is TRBJ2-1, with D tentatively TRBD1 (6 bases). The V end lost 6 bases, the J end lost 9 bases, and 18 bases lay between the germline ends. Per germline, CDR1 MGHDK and CDR2 SYGVNS. CDR3 size: 14 residues.

The rearrangement uses TRBV29-1 and TRBJ1-5, with D unresolved. The V gene's germline CDR1 is SQVTM and CDR2 ANQGSEA. Trimming stripped 8 bases from V and 1 base from J, with 12 bases between. The CDR3 runs to 13 residues. Written as DNA, the CDR3 is TGCAGCTTGGGCAGTGGGAGCAATCAGCCCCAGCATTTT. Its translation is CSLGSGSNQPQHF.

In its sample, this clonotype was seen once. CDR3 in amino acids: CASSLSRTDYGYTF. The CDR3 bases are TGTGCCAGCAGTCTCAGTAGGACAGATTATGGCTACACCTTC. This chain connects TRBV2 to TRBJ1-2; the D gene is possibly TRBD1 (6 bases). The V end was cut by 5 bases, the J end by 5 bases, with 15 bases between. The CDR3 has 14 residues. Germline V CDR1 and CDR2: SNHLY, FYNNEI.

This clonotype was detected ten times or more. The chain is built from TRBV19 and TRBJ2-6; the match to TRBD2 covers 8 bases. Germline assignment: CDR1 LNHDA and CDR2 SQIVND (reference sequence). The CDR3 has 19 amino acids. Unmatched junction bases numbered 14, after V lost 7 bases and J lost 0 bases. CDR3 region: CASTDVAAGVSSGANVLTF. CDR3 nucleotides: TGTGCCAGTACCGATGTCGCAGCGGGGGTTAGCTCTGGGGCCAACGTCCTGACTTTC.